What follows is one T cell receptor beta chain and its context. Other DNA sequences in this specimen translate into the identical CDR3. Genomic DNA belonging to each subset was distributed in equal measure over several immunoSEQ plates. Libraries were prepared by immunoSEQ multiplex PCR; TCRdb keeps only in-frame clonotypes and omits some of them. The data hold 2.3 million or so clones, with 85% to 95% observed a single time. The sample belongs to a study of shared clonotypes between healthy human individuals. Study overall: Three CD4 naive, three CD4 memory, two CD8 naive and one CD8 memory plate were used per donor.

Germline loops: CDR1 SGHRS, CDR2 YFSETQ. V was pared by 0 bases and J by 3 bases, with 0 bases of the junction left unmatched. The CDR3 is 14 residues long. Sequenced input: naive CD4+ T cells from PBMCs. This sample's subset: CD45RA+ positively selected. The sequence derives from a man between 18 and 29 years old in good health. Some clones in this sample may be carry-over from other donors' samples. The chain is built from TRBV5-1 and TRBJ2-5, with TRBD2 matching 9 bases. For the CDR3, the DNA is TGCGCCAGCAGCTTGGGGACTAGCGAAGAGACCCAGTACTTC. Residues: CASSLGTSEETQYF.